Listed below are T cell receptor beta chains from one sample, sequenced in a study of PD-L1 blockade in urothelial cancer. Some clones are missing from TCRdb's copy, which holds only in-frame ones; the method was immunoSEQ multiplex PCR. The sample lists about 95,000 clones, about nine tenths occurring once. The sample consisted of PBMCs, taken around atezolizumab (anti-PD-L1) treatment. These receptors all come from a man aged 55 to 70 with urothelial cancer. The CDR3 runs from the conserved cysteine through the conserved F or W. Fields, in order: D gene, V gene, clone size, J gene, CDR3 protein, CDR3 DNA. The D gene is left open where the match is weak. Clone size is not always given. Where it is, it says once, few, many or a class for expanded clones.

D gene: NA
V gene: TRBV11-3
clone size: NA
J gene: TRBJ2-7
CDR3 protein: CASSLNPTGYDEQYF
CDR3 DNA: TGTGCCAGCAGCTTAAACCCCACAGGGTATGACGAGCAGTACTTC

D gene: TRBD1
V gene: TRBV10-3
clone size: once
J gene: TRBJ1-3
CDR3 protein: CAISGQGGFSGNTIYF
CDR3 DNA: TGTGCCATCAGTGGACAGGGGGGGTTCTCTGGAAACACCATATATTTT

D gene: NA
V gene: TRBV4-1
clone size: NA
J gene: TRBJ2-1
CDR3 protein: CASSQAGEQFF
CDR3 DNA: TGCGCCAGCAGCCAAGCCGGTGAGCAGTTCTTC

D gene: TRBD1
V gene: TRBV9
clone size: NA
J gene: TRBJ2-6
CDR3 protein: CASSVSGQGPSGANVLTF
CDR3 DNA: TGTGCCAGCAGCGTATCGGGACAGGGCCCCTCTGGGGCCAACGTCCTGACTTTC

D gene: NA
V gene: TRBV7-8
clone size: NA
J gene: TRBJ1-1
CDR3 protein: CASSSGGEAFF
CDR3 DNA: TGTGCCAGCAGCTCCGGGGGTGAAGCTTTCTTT

D gene: NA
V gene: TRBV5-1
clone size: NA
J gene: TRBJ2-5
CDR3 protein: CASSLGAGAEGETQYF
CDR3 DNA: TGCGCCAGCAGCTTGGGGGCAGGGGCCGAGGGGGAGACCCAGTACTTC

D gene: TRBD1
V gene: TRBV5-1
clone size: NA
J gene: TRBJ2-1
CDR3 protein: CASSSSRDRGWYNEQFF
CDR3 DNA: TGCGCCAGCAGCAGCAGCCGGGACAGGGGGTGGTACAATGAGCAGTTCTTC

D gene: NA
V gene: TRBV30
clone size: NA
J gene: TRBJ2-1
CDR3 protein: CAWRRLVRGPEQFF
CDR3 DNA: TGTGCCTGGAGGCGACTAGTGCGGGGGCCTGAGCAGTTCTTC

D gene: NA
V gene: TRBV11-2
clone size: NA
J gene: TRBJ2-5
CDR3 protein: CASSLQETQYF
CDR3 DNA: TGTGCCAGCAGCCTCCAAGAGACCCAGTACTTC

D gene: TRBD2
V gene: TRBV10-3
clone size: NA
J gene: TRBJ2-2
CDR3 protein: CAITPGLAGEANTGELFF
CDR3 DNA: TGTGCCATCACCCCGGGACTAGCGGGAGAGGCGAACACCGGGGAGCTGTTTTTT

D gene: TRBD1
V gene: TRBV7-3
clone size: NA
J gene: TRBJ2-6
CDR3 protein: CASSLYSQGAGGANVLTF
CDR3 DNA: TGTGCCAGCAGCTTATACTCACAGGGGGCCGGTGGGGCCAACGTCCTGACTTTC

D gene: NA
V gene: TRBV4-1
clone size: NA
J gene: TRBJ1-4
CDR3 protein: CASSPRAGAGKLFF
CDR3 DNA: TGCGCCAGCAGCCCCCGGGCAGGGGCCGGAAAACTGTTTTTT

D gene: TRBD2
V gene: TRBV7-9
clone size: few
J gene: TRBJ2-1
CDR3 protein: CASSFAGGPLNEQFF
CDR3 DNA: TGTGCCAGCAGCTTTGCGGGGGGGCCCCTTAATGAGCAGTTCTTC

D gene: NA
V gene: TRBV5-4
clone size: once
J gene: TRBJ2-5
CDR3 protein: CASSPGAQETQYF
CDR3 DNA: TGTGCCAGCAGCCCGGGAGCACAAGAGACCCAGTACTTC

D gene: NA
V gene: TRBV2
clone size: NA
J gene: TRBJ2-6
CDR3 protein: CASSGQGYPGANVLTF
CDR3 DNA: TGTGCCAGCAGTGGGCAGGGGTATCCTGGGGCCAACGTCCTGACTTTC

D gene: NA
V gene: TRBV9
clone size: NA
J gene: TRBJ1-2
CDR3 protein: CASSLEQVPYGYTF
CDR3 DNA: TGTGCCAGCAGCTTGGAACAGGTGCCCTATGGCTACACCTTC

D gene: TRBD2
V gene: TRBV4-2
clone size: NA
J gene: TRBJ2-7
CDR3 protein: CASSQASSGNHEQYF
CDR3 DNA: TGTGCCAGCAGCCAAGCGTCTAGCGGGAACCACGAGCAGTACTTC

D gene: TRBD2
V gene: TRBV4-1
clone size: NA
J gene: TRBJ2-1
CDR3 protein: CASSQSGGDYNEQFF
CDR3 DNA: TGCGCCAGCAGCCAGAGCGGGGGGGACTACAATGAGCAGTTCTTC

D gene: TRBD1
V gene: TRBV6-5
clone size: NA
J gene: TRBJ1-2
CDR3 protein: CASRTGGPYGYTF
CDR3 DNA: TGTGCCAGCAGGACAGGGGGCCCCTATGGCTACACCTTC

D gene: NA
V gene: TRBV5-1
clone size: NA
J gene: TRBJ2-1
CDR3 protein: CASSGGTVDEQFF
CDR3 DNA: TGCGCCAGCAGCGGGGGGACAGTCGATGAGCAGTTCTTC

D gene: NA
V gene: TRBV28
clone size: NA
J gene: TRBJ2-7
CDR3 protein: CASSWGQGPYEQYF
CDR3 DNA: TGTGCCAGCAGTTGGGGGCAGGGTCCGTACGAGCAGTACTTC

D gene: NA
V gene: TRBV10-2
clone size: once
J gene: TRBJ2-3
CDR3 protein: CASSPGRADTQYF
CDR3 DNA: TGCGCCAGCAGTCCTGGGCGGGCAGATACGCAGTATTTT

D gene: TRBD2
V gene: TRBV5-1
clone size: many
J gene: TRBJ2-7
CDR3 protein: CASSLTVEAGESYEQYF
CDR3 DNA: TGCGCCAGCAGCTTGACCGTCGAGGCGGGAGAGTCCTACGAGCAGTACTTC

D gene: TRBD1
V gene: TRBV7-3
clone size: NA
J gene: TRBJ2-7
CDR3 protein: CASSQGDRGPPYEQYF
CDR3 DNA: TGTGCCAGCAGCCAAGGGGACAGGGGTCCTCCCTACGAGCAGTACTTC

D gene: TRBD2
V gene: TRBV27
clone size: NA
J gene: TRBJ2-5
CDR3 protein: CASSRGGARETQYF
CDR3 DNA: TGTGCCAGCAGCCGCGGGGGGGCACGGGAGACCCAGTACTTC

D gene: TRBD1
V gene: TRBV6-5
clone size: NA
J gene: TRBJ1-2
CDR3 protein: CASSYSGTGGYTF
CDR3 DNA: TGTGCCAGCAGTTACTCCGGGACAGGGGGCTACACCTTC

D gene: TRBD1
V gene: TRBV27
clone size: NA
J gene: TRBJ2-7
CDR3 protein: CASSLGTGSEQYF
CDR3 DNA: TGTGCCAGCAGTTTAGGGACAGGGTCCGAGCAGTACTTC

D gene: NA
V gene: TRBV6-5
clone size: NA
J gene: TRBJ1-6
CDR3 protein: CASKIRGDNSPLHF
CDR3 DNA: TGTGCCAGCAAAATCCGGGGGGATAATTCACCCCTCCACTTT

D gene: TRBD1
V gene: TRBV28
clone size: NA
J gene: TRBJ1-2
CDR3 protein: CASSENRGLNYGYTF
CDR3 DNA: TGTGCCAGCTCCGAGAACAGGGGCTTAAACTATGGCTACACCTTC

D gene: TRBD1
V gene: TRBV10-3
clone size: NA
J gene: TRBJ1-2
CDR3 protein: CAINEPDRGQGYTF
CDR3 DNA: TGTGCCATCAACGAGCCTGACAGGGGGCAAGGCTACACCTTC

D gene: NA
V gene: TRBV5-5
clone size: NA
J gene: TRBJ1-4
CDR3 protein: CASSSPQGRDEKLFF
CDR3 DNA: TGTGCCAGCAGCTCCCCTCAGGGGCGCGATGAAAAACTGTTTTTT

D gene: NA
V gene: TRBV6-5
clone size: NA
J gene: TRBJ2-7
CDR3 protein: CASSYFGSSYEQYF
CDR3 DNA: TGTGCCAGCAGTTATTTTGGCAGCTCCTACGAGCAGTACTTC

D gene: TRBD1
V gene: TRBV18
clone size: NA
J gene: TRBJ2-7
CDR3 protein: CASSLGQEYEQYF
CDR3 DNA: TGTGCCAGCTCACTGGGACAGGAGTACGAGCAGTACTTC

D gene: NA
V gene: TRBV25-1
clone size: NA
J gene: TRBJ1-3
CDR3 protein: CASRSSGSGNTIYF
CDR3 DNA: TGTGCCAGCAGGTCTTCAGGCTCTGGAAACACCATATATTTT

D gene: NA
V gene: TRBV9
clone size: NA
J gene: TRBJ1-1
CDR3 protein: CASSAEHLGRTEAFF
CDR3 DNA: TGTGCCAGCAGCGCTGAACACTTGGGCCGGACTGAAGCTTTCTTT

D gene: TRBD1
V gene: TRBV19
clone size: NA
J gene: TRBJ1-2
CDR3 protein: CASTGQHYGYTF
CDR3 DNA: TGTGCCAGCACGGGACAGCACTATGGCTACACCTTC

D gene: TRBD1
V gene: TRBV5-1
clone size: NA
J gene: TRBJ1-1
CDR3 protein: CASSEPRTGGTEAFF
CDR3 DNA: TGCGCCAGCAGCGAACCCCGGACAGGAGGCACTGAAGCTTTCTTT

D gene: NA
V gene: TRBV7-2
clone size: NA
J gene: TRBJ1-5
CDR3 protein: CASSLGAGPEKPQHF
CDR3 DNA: TGTGCCAGCAGCTTAGGGGCGGGGCCAGAGAAGCCCCAGCATTTT

D gene: NA
V gene: TRBV27
clone size: NA
J gene: TRBJ2-7
CDR3 protein: CASSLDLLSYEQYF
CDR3 DNA: TGTGCCAGCAGTTTGGACTTACTCTCCTACGAGCAGTACTTC

D gene: TRBD1
V gene: TRBV5-1
clone size: NA
J gene: TRBJ1-6
CDR3 protein: CASSVAGDSNSPLHF
CDR3 DNA: TGCGCCAGCAGCGTGGCGGGGGACAGTAATTCACCCCTCCACTTT

D gene: TRBD2
V gene: TRBV30
clone size: NA
J gene: TRBJ2-3
CDR3 protein: CAWSVIGGYTDTQYF
CDR3 DNA: TGTGCCTGGAGTGTGATCGGGGGGTACACAGATACGCAGTATTTT

D gene: NA
V gene: TRBV9
clone size: NA
J gene: TRBJ2-5
CDR3 protein: CASSQQGQETQYF
CDR3 DNA: TGTGCCAGCAGTCAACAGGGACAAGAGACCCAGTACTTC

D gene: NA
V gene: TRBV9
clone size: NA
J gene: TRBJ1-5
CDR3 protein: CASSGGLEGQPQHF
CDR3 DNA: TGTGCCAGCAGCGGCGGACTTGAGGGCCAGCCCCAGCATTTT

D gene: NA
V gene: TRBV19
clone size: NA
J gene: TRBJ2-3
CDR3 protein: CASSIRGITDTQYF
CDR3 DNA: TGTGCCAGTAGTATAAGGGGGATCACAGATACGCAGTATTTT

D gene: TRBD1
V gene: TRBV5-1
clone size: NA
J gene: TRBJ2-1
CDR3 protein: CASSPGQLNEQFF
CDR3 DNA: TGCGCCAGCAGCCCGGGACAGCTCAATGAGCAGTTCTTC

D gene: NA
V gene: TRBV11-3
clone size: NA
J gene: TRBJ2-1
CDR3 protein: CASSLAGVGPEQFF
CDR3 DNA: TGTGCCAGCAGCTTAGCGGGAGTCGGCCCTGAGCAGTTCTTC

D gene: NA
V gene: TRBV7-8
clone size: NA
J gene: TRBJ2-1
CDR3 protein: CASSSPRSYNEQFF
CDR3 DNA: TGTGCCAGCAGCTCCCCCAGGTCCTACAATGAGCAGTTCTTC

D gene: TRBD2
V gene: TRBV27
clone size: NA
J gene: TRBJ2-7
CDR3 protein: CASSSTSGYEQYF
CDR3 DNA: TGTGCCAGCAGTTCTACTAGCGGCTACGAGCAGTACTTC

D gene: TRBD2
V gene: TRBV7-9
clone size: NA
J gene: TRBJ2-2
CDR3 protein: CASSRLALDTGELFF
CDR3 DNA: TGTGCCAGCAGCCGACTAGCCCTAGACACCGGGGAGCTGTTTTTT

D gene: NA
V gene: TRBV11-2
clone size: NA
J gene: TRBJ2-2
CDR3 protein: CASSLVRAENTGELFF
CDR3 DNA: TGTGCCAGCAGCTTAGTTAGAGCGGAAAACACCGGGGAGCTGTTTTTT

D gene: TRBD2
V gene: TRBV6-1
clone size: NA
J gene: TRBJ2-3
CDR3 protein: CASSEGAGSTDTQYF
CDR3 DNA: TGTGCCAGCAGTGAAGGAGCGGGGAGCACAGATACGCAGTATTTT

D gene: TRBD2
V gene: TRBV19
clone size: NA
J gene: TRBJ2-7
CDR3 protein: CASSTLTSGLFF
CDR3 DNA: TGTGCCAGTAGTACTCTGACTAGCGGGTTGTTCTTC

D gene: NA
V gene: TRBV18
clone size: NA
J gene: TRBJ1-2
CDR3 protein: CASSPLIGAGPEGSGANYGYTF
CDR3 DNA: TGTGCCAGCTCACCTTTGATTGGGGCCGGTCCAGAGGGTTCGGGGGCTAACTATGGCTACACCTTC

D gene: TRBD2
V gene: TRBV6-1
clone size: NA
J gene: TRBJ2-7
CDR3 protein: CATLGFVAGGNEQYF
CDR3 DNA: TGTGCCACCCTAGGGTTCGTCGCGGGAGGAAACGAGCAGTACTTC

D gene: TRBD1
V gene: TRBV29-1
clone size: NA
J gene: TRBJ2-7
CDR3 protein: CSVSGTGVYEQYF
CDR3 DNA: TGCAGCGTTTCCGGGACAGGGGTTTACGAGCAGTACTTC

D gene: TRBD1
V gene: TRBV7-2
clone size: NA
J gene: TRBJ1-4
CDR3 protein: CASSRDRDEKLFF
CDR3 DNA: TGTGCCAGCAGCCGGGACAGGGATGAAAAACTGTTTTTT

D gene: TRBD1
V gene: TRBV5-1
clone size: NA
J gene: TRBJ2-1
CDR3 protein: CASSPPGQSYNEQFF
CDR3 DNA: TGCGCCAGCAGCCCTCCGGGACAGTCCTACAATGAGCAGTTCTTC